Described below is a single TCR beta chain sequence and its context. This entry comes from a study of blood T cell repertoires in COVID-19. Study in general: Samples taken during acute and convalescent COVID-19 were collected in the United States, Italy and Spain.

The Seattle patients, enrolled during active infection, were followed longitudinally. In the study's own analysis: Amplified reference gene primers provided the basis for estimating nucleated cell counts. Produced via immunoSEQ multiplex PCR; TCRdb's table is partial and in-frame only. That table supplies the V and J calls and clone size; D and trimming were determined from the DNA. The table includes about 60,000 clones, over 70% detected once. The germline V gene has CDR1 ENHRY and CDR2 SYGVKD. The CDR3 extends over 14 amino acids. The trim removed 4 bases at V and 0 bases at J, leaving 2 bases unmatched.

This sequence joins TRBV10-3 and TRBJ2-7; TRBD2 aligns across 8 bases. Sequenced material: peripheral blood. This receptor was taken from a young man with COVID-19, enrolled during active disease. CDR3 in DNA: TGTGCCATCAGTGCCAGCGGGAGCTCCTACGAGCAGTACTTC. Residues: CAISASGSSYEQYF.